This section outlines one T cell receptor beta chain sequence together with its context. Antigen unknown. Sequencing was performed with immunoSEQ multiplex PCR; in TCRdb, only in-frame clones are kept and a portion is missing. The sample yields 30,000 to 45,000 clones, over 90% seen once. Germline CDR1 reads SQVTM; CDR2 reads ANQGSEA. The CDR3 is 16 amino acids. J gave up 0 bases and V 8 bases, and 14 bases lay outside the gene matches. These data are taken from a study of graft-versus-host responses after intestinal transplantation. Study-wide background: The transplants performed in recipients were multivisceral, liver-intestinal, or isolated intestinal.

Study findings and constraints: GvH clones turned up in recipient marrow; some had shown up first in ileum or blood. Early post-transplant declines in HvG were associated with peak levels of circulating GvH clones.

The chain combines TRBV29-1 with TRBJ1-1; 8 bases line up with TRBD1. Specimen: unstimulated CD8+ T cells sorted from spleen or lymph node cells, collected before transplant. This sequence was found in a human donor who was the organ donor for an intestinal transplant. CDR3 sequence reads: CSPNGDRLLMNTEAFF. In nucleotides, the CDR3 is TGCAGCCCCAATGGGGACAGGTTGCTCATGAACACTGAAGCTTTCTTT.